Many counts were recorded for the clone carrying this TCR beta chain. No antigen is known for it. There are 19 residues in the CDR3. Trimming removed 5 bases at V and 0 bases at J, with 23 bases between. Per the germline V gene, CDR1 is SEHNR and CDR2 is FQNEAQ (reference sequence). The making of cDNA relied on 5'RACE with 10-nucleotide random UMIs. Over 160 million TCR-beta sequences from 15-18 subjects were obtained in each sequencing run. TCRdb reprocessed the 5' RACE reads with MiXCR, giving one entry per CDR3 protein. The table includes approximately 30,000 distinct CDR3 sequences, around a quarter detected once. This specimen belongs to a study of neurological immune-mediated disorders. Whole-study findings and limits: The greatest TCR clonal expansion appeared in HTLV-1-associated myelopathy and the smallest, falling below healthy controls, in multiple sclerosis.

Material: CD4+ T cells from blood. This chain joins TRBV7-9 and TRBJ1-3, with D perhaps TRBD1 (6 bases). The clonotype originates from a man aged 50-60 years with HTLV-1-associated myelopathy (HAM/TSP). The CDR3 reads CASSPVQYRVESSGNTIYF. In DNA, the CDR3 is TGTGCCAGCAGCCCAGTACAATACAGGGTCGAGAGCTCTGGAAACACCATATATTTT.